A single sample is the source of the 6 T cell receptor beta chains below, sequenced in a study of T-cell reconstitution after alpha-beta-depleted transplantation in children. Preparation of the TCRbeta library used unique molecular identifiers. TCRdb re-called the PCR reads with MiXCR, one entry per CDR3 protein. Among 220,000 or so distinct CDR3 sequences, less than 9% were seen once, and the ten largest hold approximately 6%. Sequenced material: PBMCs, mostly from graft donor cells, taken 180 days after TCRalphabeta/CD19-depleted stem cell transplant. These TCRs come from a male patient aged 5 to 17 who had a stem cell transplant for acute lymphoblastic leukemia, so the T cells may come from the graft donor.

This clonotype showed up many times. In DNA, the CDR3 is TGTGCCAGCAGCCCGAGATGGGGAAAACTAGCGGAAGATAGCACAGATACGCAGTATTTT. It encodes CASSPRWGKLAEDSTDTQYF. This rearrangement joins TRBV9 to TRBJ2-3; 8 bases are shared with TRBD2. The V segment lost 4 bases and the J segment 0 bases; nucleotides outside the gene matches: 19. Germline assignment: CDR1 SGDLS and CDR2 YYNGEE. The CDR3 has 20 amino acids.

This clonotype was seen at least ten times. The CDR3 here is CASSADRSRTKNIQYF. The CDR3 DNA follows: TGTGCCAGCAGTGCGGACAGGTCCAGGACCAAAAACATTCAGTACTTC. The V and J genes are TRBV27 and TRBJ2-4, with 7 bases matching TRBD1. J was trimmed by 2 bases and V by 5 bases; bases with no gene match: 9. Germline V gives CDR1 MNHEY, CDR2 SMNVEV (reference sequence). The CDR3 runs to 16 residues.

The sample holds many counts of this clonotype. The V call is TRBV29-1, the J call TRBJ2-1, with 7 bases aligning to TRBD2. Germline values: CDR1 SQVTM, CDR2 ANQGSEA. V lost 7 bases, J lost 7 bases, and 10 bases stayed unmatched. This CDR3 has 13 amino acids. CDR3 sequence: CSAQTSPWNEQFF. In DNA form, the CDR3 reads TGCAGCGCCCAGACTAGCCCTTGGAATGAGCAGTTCTTC.

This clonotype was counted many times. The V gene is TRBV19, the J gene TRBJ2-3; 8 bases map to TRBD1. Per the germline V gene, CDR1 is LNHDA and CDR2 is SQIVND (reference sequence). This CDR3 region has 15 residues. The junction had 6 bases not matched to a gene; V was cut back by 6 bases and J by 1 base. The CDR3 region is CASRRQGTGTDTQYF. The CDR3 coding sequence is TGTGCCAGTAGAAGACAGGGGACCGGCACAGATACGCAGTATTTT.

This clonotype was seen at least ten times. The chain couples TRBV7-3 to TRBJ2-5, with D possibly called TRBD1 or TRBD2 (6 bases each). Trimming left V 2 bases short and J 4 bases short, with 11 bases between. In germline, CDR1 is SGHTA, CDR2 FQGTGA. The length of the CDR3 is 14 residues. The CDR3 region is CASSLGGGGETQYF. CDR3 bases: TGTGCCAGCAGCTTAGGAGGGGGTGGAGAGACCCAGTACTTC.

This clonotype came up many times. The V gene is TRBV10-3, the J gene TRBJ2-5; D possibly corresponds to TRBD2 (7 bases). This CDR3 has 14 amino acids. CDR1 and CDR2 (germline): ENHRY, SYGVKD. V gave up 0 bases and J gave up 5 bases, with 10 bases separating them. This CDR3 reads CAISESRGAETQYF. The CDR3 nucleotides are TGTGCCATCAGTGAGTCTCGGGGGGCGGAGACCCAGTACTTC.